The 4 T cell receptor beta chains below come from one sample, sequenced in a study of T-cell memory formation after mild COVID-19. A single record per CDR3 protein comes from TCRdb applying MiXCR to the 5' RACE reads. The top ten clones hold 2.5% of a sample with over 5,500 distinct CDR3 sequences, roughly 60% of them seen once. The specimen was PBMCs or a T cell subset sorted from them (not recorded which). The receptors derive from an adult who had mild COVID-19 (a few samples of this study predate the infection). Cell type and time point are not known.

The rearrangement uses TRBV6-5 and TRBJ1-1; 9 positions agree with TRBD1. In germline, CDR1 is MNHEY, CDR2 SVGAGI. The J segment lost 5 bases and the V segment lost 4 bases, leaving 5 bases of the junction unmatched. CDR3 length equals 14 residues. The CDR3 DNA sequence: TGTGCCAGCAGTTTGGACAGGGGACGAACTGAAGCTTTCTTT. This sequence encodes CASSLDRGRTEAFF.

The J gene is TRBJ2-1, the V gene TRBV7-2; D unresolved. The CDR3 loop spans 16 amino acids. CDR1 and CDR2 (germline): SGHTA, FQGNSA. Trimming cost V 1 base and J 6 bases, with 16 bases left between them. CDR3 DNA sequence: TGTGCCAGCAGCTTAGGTCTAGGGAAAAGGCTCAATGAGCAGTTCTTC. This codes for CASSLGLGKRLNEQFF.

The J gene is TRBJ2-1, the V gene TRBV25-1; no firm D call. The CDR3 contains 14 residues. The germline V gene encodes CDR1 MGHDK and CDR2 SYGVNS. V was pared by 6 bases and J by 7 bases, with 16 bases between. CDR3 coding DNA: TGTGCCAGCAGAGCTATGGGCACCGGGAATGAGCAGTTCTTC. It is translated as CASRAMGTGNEQFF.

This clonotype qualifies as medium-sized. The CDR3 region is CASSYSIGEKLFF. In nucleotides, the CDR3 is TGTGCCAGCAGTTACTCCATTGGAGAAAAACTGTTTTTT. The chain joins TRBV6-5 to TRBJ1-4; D remains ambiguous. CDR3 length: 13 residues. Per the germline V gene, CDR1 is MNHEY and CDR2 is SVGAGI. Deletions cut 0 bases from V and 8 bases from J, with 7 bases between.